This record concerns one T cell receptor beta chain sequence. The table lists this clonotype with a few counts. The antigen it binds to is not known. No base qualities exist here, and no much larger clone lies one base off it. In the germline V gene, CDR1 corresponds to SQVTM and CDR2 to ANQGSEA. The CDR3 holds 13 amino acids from the cysteine to the phenylalanine. The sequence is cut down to CDR3 DNA, 39 bases in frame from base 1. Germline trimming: 6 bases from V, 5 bases from J; junction bases outside gene matches: 4. TCR beta VDJ combination and CDR3 sequence profiling used genomic DNA as the template. An Illumina HiSeq 2000 was the platform used for TCR repertoire sequencing. Concerning the study's data processing: Repertoires were assessed using TRBV/TRBJ rearrangement plots, CDR3 size and DJ length profiles, and Simpson's diversity index. The most abundant DNA sequence in the deep sequencing data was defined as the immunodominant clone. CDR3 amino acid sequences were checked for sharing between subjects and were compared against published repertoires and the VDJdb database. TCRdb reworked the public reads: Q25 trimming with fastp, MiXCR clone assembly, productive beta chains retained. Rows matching on CDR3 protein sequence are summarized as one entry with the most common DNA and genes. TCRdb, rather than the study authors, made the V and J calls. The sample data list approximately 250,000 distinct CDR3 sequences, and approximately 79% of these were observed just once. Of the sample, about two fifths falls within the top ten clones.

This entry is derived from a study of CD8+CD57+ T cells in acquired aplastic anemia (dated by TCRdb to the late 2010s). The study in broad terms: DNA extracted from sorted CD4+ and CD8+ cells had a mean of about 3.2 ug, with a range of 0.2 to 27.4 ug. CD8+CD57+ expansion was defined as frequency above the mean frequency observed in healthy subjects. What the research found in general, with its limitations: No significant difference in CD8+ Simpson's diversity was found between patients and healthy controls (P=0.060). Around 30 CD8+ CDR3 sequences were found to be shared between patients and controls, but these sequences appeared to be highly expressed in patients and within the immunodominant clones of the patients.

The patients picked for sequencing were ones in whom flow cytometry had shown an expansion of CD8+CD57+ cells. Every patient had severe acquired aplastic anemia, diagnosed using the International Study of Aplastic Anemia and Agranulocytosis and Camitta criteria. At the time blood was sampled, none of the patients had received any therapy. In the study, sorted CD4+ and CD8+ blood T cells from patients with severe aplastic anemia and from healthy subjects underwent deep sequencing of TCR repertoires. In the USA, patient enrollment took place under clinicaltrials.gov protocols 00001620, 01623167, 00001397, 00071045, 00081523 and 00961064. Ficoll-Paque density gradient centrifugation was used to isolate peripheral blood mononuclear cells. Before DNA extraction, CD4+ and CD8+ T cells were sorted with FACS or magnetic beads.

The clonotype was recovered from a human donor with aplastic anemia. This chain is built from TRBV29-1 and TRBJ2-5; 12 bases in the middle match TRBD2. The sample taken for sequencing was sorted CD4+, CD8+, or CD8+CD57+ T cells (not recorded which) from PBMCs. The nucleotide sequence reads TGCAGCGTCGGACTAGCGGGGAGGGAGACCCAGTACTTC. It is translated as CSVGLAGRETQYF.